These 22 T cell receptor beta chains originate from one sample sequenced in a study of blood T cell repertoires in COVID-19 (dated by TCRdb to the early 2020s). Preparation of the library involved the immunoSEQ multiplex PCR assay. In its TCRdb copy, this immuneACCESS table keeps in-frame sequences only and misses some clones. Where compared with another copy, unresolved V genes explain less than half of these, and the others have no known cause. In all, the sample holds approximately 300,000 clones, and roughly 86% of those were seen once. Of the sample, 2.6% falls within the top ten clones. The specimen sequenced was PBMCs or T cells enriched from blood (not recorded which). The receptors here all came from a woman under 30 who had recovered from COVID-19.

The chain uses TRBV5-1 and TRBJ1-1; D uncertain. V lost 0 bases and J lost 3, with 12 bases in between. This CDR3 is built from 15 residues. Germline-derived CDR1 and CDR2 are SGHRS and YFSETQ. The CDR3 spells CASSLVGQEDTEAFF. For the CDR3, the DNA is TGCGCCAGCAGCTTGGTGGGTCAGGAGGACACTGAAGCTTTCTTT. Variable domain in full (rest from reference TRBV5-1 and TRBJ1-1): KAGVTQTPRYLIKTRGQQVTLSCSPISGHRSVSWYQQTPGQGLQFLFEYFSETQRNKGNFPGRFSGRQFSNSRSEMNVSTLELGDSALYLCASSLVGQEDTEAFFGQGTRLTVV.

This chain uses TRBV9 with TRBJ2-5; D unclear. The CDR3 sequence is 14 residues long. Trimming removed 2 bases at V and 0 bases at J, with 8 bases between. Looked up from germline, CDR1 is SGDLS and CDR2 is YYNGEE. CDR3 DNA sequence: TGTGCCAGCAGCGTCGGTCTGTACCAAGAGACCCAGTACTTC. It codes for CASSVGLYQETQYF.

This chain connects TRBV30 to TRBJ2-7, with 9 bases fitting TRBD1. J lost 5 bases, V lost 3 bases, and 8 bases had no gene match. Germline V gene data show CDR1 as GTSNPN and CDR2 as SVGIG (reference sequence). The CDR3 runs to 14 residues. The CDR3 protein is CAWSGGTGPHEQYF. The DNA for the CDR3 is TGTGCCTGGAGCGGAGGGACAGGGCCCCACGAGCAGTACTTC.

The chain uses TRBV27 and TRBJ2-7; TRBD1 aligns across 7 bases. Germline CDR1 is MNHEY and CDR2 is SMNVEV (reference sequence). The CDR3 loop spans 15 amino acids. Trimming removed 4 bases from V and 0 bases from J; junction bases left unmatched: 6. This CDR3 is CASSSRDRSSYEQYF. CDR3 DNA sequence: TGTGCCAGCAGTTCACGGGACAGAAGCTCCTACGAGCAGTACTTC.

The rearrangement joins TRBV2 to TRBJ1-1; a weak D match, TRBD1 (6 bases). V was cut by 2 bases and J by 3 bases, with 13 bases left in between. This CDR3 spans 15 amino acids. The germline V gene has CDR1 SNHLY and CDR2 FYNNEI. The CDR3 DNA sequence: TGTGCCAGCAGTGAACTTGGGGGCACCGACACTGAAGCTTTCTTT. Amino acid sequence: CASSELGGTDTEAFF.

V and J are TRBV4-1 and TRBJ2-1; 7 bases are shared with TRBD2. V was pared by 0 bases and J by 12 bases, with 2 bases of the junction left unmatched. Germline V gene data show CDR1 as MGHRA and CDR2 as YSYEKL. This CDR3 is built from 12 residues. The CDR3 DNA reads TGCGCCAGCAGCCAAGATGGGGGGGTGCAGTTCTTC. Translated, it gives CASSQDGGVQFF.

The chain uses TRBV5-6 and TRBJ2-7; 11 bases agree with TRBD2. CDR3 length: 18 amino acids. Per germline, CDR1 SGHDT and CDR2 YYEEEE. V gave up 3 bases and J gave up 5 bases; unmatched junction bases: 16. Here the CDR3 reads CASSWRASGGPEEDEQYF. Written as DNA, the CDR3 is TGTGCCAGCAGCTGGCGGGCTAGCGGGGGGCCCGAGGAGGACGAGCAGTACTTC. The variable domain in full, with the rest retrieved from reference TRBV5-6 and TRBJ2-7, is DAGVTQSPTHLIKTRGQQVTLRCSPKSGHDTVSWYQQALGQGPQFIFQYYEEEERQRGNFPDRFSGHQFPNYSSELNVNALLLGDSALYLCASSWRASGGPEEDEQYFGPGTRLTVT.

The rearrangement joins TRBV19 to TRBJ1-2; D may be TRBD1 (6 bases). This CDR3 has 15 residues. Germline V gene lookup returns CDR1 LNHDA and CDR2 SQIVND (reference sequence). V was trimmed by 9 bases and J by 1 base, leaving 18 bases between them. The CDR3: CASTSSTGINYGYTF. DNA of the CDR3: TGTGCCAGCACCTCTTCCACAGGGATTAACTATGGCTACACCTTC. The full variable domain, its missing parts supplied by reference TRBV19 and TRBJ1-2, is DGGITQSPKYLFRKEGQNVTLSCEQNLNHDAMYWYRQDPGQGLRLIYYSQIVNDFQKGDIAEGYSVSREKKESFPLTVTSAQKNPTAFYLCASTSSTGINYGYTFGSGTRLTVV.

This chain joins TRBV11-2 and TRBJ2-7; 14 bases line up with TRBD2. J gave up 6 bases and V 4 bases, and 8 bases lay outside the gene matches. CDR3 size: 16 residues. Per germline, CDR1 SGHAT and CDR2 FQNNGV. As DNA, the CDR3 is TGTGCCAGCAGCTCGACTAGCGGGAGGGTGGCGGGCGAGCAGTACTTC. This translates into CASSSTSGRVAGEQYF.

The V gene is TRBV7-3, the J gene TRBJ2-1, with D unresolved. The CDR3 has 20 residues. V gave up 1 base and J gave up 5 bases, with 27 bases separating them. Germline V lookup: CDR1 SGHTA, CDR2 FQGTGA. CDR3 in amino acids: CASSLSPYRGGRSRDNEQFF. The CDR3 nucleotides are TGTGCCAGCAGCTTAAGCCCCTACCGTGGCGGCCGGAGTCGGGACAATGAGCAGTTCTTC.

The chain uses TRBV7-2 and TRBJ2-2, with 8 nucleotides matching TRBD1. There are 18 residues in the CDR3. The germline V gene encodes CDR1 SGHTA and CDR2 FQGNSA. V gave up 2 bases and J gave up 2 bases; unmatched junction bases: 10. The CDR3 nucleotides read TGTGCCAGCAGCTTACGTCCCTGGACAGGGACCAACACCGGGGAGCTGTTTTTT. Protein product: CASSLRPWTGTNTGELFF.

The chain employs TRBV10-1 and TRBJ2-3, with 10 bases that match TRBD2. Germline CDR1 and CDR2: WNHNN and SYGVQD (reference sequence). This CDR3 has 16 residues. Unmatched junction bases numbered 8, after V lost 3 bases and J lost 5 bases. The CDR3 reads CASSERLAGAGDTQYF. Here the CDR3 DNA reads TGCGCCAGCAGTGAACGGCTAGCGGGAGCGGGAGATACGCAGTATTTT.

The DNA for the CDR3 is TGTGCCAGCAGTTTTAGGAGACCTAAAAACACCGGGGAGCTGTTTTTT. It specifies CASSFRRPKNTGELFF. The J gene is TRBJ2-2, the V gene TRBV27; D gene ambiguous. V was trimmed by 3 bases and J by 2 bases, leaving 13 bases between them. The CDR3 length is 16 residues. In germline, CDR1 is MNHEY, CDR2 SMNVEV (reference sequence).

CDR3 region: CASSPGQGLTEAFF. Written as DNA, the CDR3 is TGTGCCAGCAGCCCCGGACAGGGTCTCACTGAAGCTTTCTTT. The J gene is TRBJ1-1, the V gene TRBV7-9; TRBD1 agrees at 8 bases. Germline loops: CDR1 SEHNR, CDR2 FQNEAQ (reference sequence). The CDR3 spans 14 residues. Unmatched junction bases numbered 6, after V lost 5 bases and J lost 4 bases.

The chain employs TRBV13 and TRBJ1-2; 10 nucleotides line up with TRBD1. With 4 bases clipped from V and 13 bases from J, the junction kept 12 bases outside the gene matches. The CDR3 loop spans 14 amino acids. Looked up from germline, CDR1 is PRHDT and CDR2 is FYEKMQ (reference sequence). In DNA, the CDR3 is TGTGCCAGCAGCTCCACCCGGGACAGGGGTTCGTGCACCTTC. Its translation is CASSSTRDRGSCTF.

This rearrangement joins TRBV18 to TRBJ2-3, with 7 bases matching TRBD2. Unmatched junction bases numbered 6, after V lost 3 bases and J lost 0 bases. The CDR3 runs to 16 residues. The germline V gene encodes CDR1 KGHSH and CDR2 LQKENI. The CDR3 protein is CASSPIAGSSTDTQYF. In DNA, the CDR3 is TGTGCCAGCTCACCGATAGCGGGTTCTAGCACAGATACGCAGTATTTT.

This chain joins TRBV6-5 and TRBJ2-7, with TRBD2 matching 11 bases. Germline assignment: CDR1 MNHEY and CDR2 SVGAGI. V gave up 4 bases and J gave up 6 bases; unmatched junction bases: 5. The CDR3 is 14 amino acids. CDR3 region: CASSLAGGLSEQYF. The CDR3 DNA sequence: TGTGCCAGCAGTTTAGCGGGAGGGCTTAGCGAGCAGTACTTC.

CDR3 amino acids: CASSPPGQGHVTQYF. The CDR3 DNA follows: TGCGCCAGCAGCCCGCCGGGACAGGGGCATGTGACCCAGTACTTC. The chain employs TRBV4-1 and TRBJ2-5; 10 bases align to TRBD1. CDR3 length: 15 amino acids. With 4 bases clipped from V and 7 bases from J, the junction kept 9 bases outside the gene matches. Germline loops: CDR1 MGHRA, CDR2 YSYEKL.

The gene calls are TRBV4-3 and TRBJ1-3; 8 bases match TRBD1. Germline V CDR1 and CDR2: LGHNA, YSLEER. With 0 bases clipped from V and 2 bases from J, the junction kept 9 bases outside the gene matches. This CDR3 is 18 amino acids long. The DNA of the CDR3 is TGCGCCAGCAGCCAAGATAGGGCAGGGGGCGCGACTGGAAACACCATATATTTT. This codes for CASSQDRAGGATGNTIYF.

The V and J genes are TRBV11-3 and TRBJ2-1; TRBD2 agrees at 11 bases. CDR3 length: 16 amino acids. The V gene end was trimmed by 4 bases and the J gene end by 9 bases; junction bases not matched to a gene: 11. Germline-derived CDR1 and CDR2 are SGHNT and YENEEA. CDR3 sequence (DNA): TGTGCCAGCAGCTCCTATAGCGGGAGGGCCGGGGGTGAGCAGTTCTTC. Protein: CASSSYSGRAGGEQFF.

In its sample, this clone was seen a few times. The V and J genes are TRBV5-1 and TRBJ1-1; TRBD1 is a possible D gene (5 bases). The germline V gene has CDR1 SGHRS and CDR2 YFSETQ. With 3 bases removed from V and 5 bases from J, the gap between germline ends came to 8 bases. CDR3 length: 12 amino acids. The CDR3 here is CASSYGGTEAFF. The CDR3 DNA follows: TGCGCCAGCAGCTATGGGGGGACTGAAGCTTTCTTT.

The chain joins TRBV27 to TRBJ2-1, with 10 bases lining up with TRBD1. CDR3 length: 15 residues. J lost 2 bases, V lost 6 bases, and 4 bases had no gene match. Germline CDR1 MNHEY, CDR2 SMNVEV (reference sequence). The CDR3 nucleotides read TGTGCCAGCAGCCTAGACAGGGGGCCCTACAATGAGCAGTTCTTC. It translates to CASSLDRGPYNEQFF.